Sequencing of this TCR beta chain was carried out in a study of beta chain features in type 1 diabetes. This clone was detected a few times. The isolated RNA, all of it, was reverse transcribed, so expressed TCRB transcripts were what got sequenced. Some clones are missing from TCRdb's copy, which holds only in-frame ones; the method was immunoSEQ multiplex PCR. Among 850,000 to 900,000 clones listed, roughly a sixth were seen once. This CDR3 is 17 amino acids long. In germline, CDR1 is SGHTA, CDR2 FQGNSA. V lost 7 bases to trimming and J lost 1 base, with 20 bases between them. The chain is built from TRBV7-2 and TRBJ2-1; a weak D match, TRBD2 (6 bases). The clonotype was recovered from a young woman in good health. The sample taken for sequencing was naive CD4+ T cells from blood. Here the CDR3 reads CASTTGRGSGSYNEQFF. CDR3 DNA: TGTGCCAGCACCACTGGCCGGGGTAGCGGATCCTACAATGAGCAGTTCTTC.